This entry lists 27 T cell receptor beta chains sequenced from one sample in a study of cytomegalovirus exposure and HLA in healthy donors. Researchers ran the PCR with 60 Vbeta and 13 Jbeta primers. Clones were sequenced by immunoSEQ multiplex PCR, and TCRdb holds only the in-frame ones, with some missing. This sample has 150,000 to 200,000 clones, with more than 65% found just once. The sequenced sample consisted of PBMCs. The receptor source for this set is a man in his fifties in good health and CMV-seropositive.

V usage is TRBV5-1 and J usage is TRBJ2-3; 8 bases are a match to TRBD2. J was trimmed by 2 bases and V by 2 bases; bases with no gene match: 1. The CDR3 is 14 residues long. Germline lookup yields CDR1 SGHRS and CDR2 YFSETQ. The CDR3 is CASSFSGVTDTQYF. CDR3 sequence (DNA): TGCGCCAGCAGCTTTAGCGGGGTCACAGATACGCAGTATTTT.

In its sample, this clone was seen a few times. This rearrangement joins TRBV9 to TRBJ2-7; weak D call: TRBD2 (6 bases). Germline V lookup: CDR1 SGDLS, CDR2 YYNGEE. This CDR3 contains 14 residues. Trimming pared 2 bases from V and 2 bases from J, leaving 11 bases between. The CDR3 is CASSVSGSAYEQYF. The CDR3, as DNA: TGTGCCAGCAGCGTTAGCGGATCCGCCTACGAGCAGTACTTC.

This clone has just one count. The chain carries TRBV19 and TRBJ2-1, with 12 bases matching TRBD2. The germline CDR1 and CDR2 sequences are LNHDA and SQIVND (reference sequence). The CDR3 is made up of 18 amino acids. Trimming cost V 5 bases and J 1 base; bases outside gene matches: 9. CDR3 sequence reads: CASSGGLAGLASYNEQFF. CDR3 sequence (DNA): TGTGCCAGTAGTGGGGGACTAGCGGGCTTGGCGTCCTACAATGAGCAGTTCTTC.

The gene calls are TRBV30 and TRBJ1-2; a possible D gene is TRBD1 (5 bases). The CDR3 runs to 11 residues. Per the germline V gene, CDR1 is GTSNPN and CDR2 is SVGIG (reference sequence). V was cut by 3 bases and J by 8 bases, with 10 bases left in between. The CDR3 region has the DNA TGTGCCTGGAGCGCTAGGGGCGGCTACACCTTC. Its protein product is CAWSARGGYTF.

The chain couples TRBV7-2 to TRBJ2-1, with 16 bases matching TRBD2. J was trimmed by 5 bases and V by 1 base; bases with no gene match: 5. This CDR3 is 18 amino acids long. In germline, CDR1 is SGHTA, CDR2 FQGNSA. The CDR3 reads CASSLVGTSGRGNNEQFF. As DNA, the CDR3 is TGTGCCAGCAGCTTAGTTGGGACTAGCGGGAGGGGGAACAATGAGCAGTTCTTC.

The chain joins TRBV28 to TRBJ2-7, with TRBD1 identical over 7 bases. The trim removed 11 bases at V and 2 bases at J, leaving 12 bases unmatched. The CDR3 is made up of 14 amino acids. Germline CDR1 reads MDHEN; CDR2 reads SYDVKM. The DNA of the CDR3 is TGTGCCTTTGGGAAGGCAGGGGGAGCCTACGAGCAGTACTTC. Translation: CAFGKAGGAYEQYF.

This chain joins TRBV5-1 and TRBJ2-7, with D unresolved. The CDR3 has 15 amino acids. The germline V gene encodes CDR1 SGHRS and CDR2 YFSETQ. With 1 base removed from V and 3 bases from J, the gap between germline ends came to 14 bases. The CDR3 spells CASSLNPYPNYEQYF. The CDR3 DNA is TGCGCCAGCAGCTTGAACCCCTATCCAAACTACGAGCAGTACTTC.

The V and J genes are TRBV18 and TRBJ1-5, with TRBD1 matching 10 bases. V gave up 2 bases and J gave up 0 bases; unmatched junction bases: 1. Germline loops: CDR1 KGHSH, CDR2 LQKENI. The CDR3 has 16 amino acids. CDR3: CASSPGTGASNQPQHF. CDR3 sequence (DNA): TGTGCCAGCTCACCAGGGACAGGGGCTAGCAATCAGCCCCAGCATTTT.

The CDR3 region is CASSFLGYNEKLFF. In nucleotides, the CDR3 is TGTGCCAGCAGTTTCCTAGGTTACAATGAAAAACTGTTTTTT. The rearrangement uses TRBV27 and TRBJ1-4; D is uncertain. Germline assignment: CDR1 MNHEY and CDR2 SMNVEV (reference sequence). CDR3 size: 14 residues. The germline V and J ends were trimmed by 3 bases and 5 bases, with 10 bases remaining between them.

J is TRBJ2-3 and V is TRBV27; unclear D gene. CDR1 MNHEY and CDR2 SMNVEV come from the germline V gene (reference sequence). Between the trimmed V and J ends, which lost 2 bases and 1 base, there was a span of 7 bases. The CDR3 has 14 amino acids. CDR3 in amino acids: CASSLNGGTDTQYF. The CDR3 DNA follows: TGTGCCAGCAGTTTAAATGGAGGCACAGATACGCAGTATTTT.

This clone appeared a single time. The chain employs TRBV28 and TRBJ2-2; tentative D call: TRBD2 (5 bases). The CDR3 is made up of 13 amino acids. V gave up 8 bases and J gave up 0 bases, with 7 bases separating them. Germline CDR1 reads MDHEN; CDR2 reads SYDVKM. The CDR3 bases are TGTGCCAGCTTCGGGACGAACACCGGGGAGCTGTTTTTT. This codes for CASFGTNTGELFF.

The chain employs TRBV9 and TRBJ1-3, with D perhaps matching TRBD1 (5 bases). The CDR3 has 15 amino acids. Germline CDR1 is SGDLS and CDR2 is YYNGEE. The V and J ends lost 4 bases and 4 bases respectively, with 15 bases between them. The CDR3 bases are TGTGCCAGCAGCTCCGGCCAGGGTCGCGGAAACACCATATATTTT. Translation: CASSSGQGRGNTIYF. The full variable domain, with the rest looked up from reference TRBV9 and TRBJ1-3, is DSGVTQTPKHLITATGQRVTLRCSPRSGDLSVYWYQQSLDQGLQFLIQYYNGEERAKGNILERFSAQQFPDLHSELNLSSLELGDSALYFCASSSGQGRGNTIYFGEGSWLTVV.

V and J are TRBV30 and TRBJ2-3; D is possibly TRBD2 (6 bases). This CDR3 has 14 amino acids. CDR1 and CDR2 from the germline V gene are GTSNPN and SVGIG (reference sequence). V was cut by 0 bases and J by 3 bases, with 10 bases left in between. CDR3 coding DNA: TGTGCCTGGAGTGTCTGGGGGGAGACAGATACGCAGTATTTT. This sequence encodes CAWSVWGETDTQYF.

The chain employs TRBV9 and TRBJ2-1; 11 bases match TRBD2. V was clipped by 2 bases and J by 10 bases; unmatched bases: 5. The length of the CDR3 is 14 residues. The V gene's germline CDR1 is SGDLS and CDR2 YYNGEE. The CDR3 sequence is CASSVSGGAGEQFF. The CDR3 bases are TGTGCCAGCAGCGTTAGCGGGGGGGCGGGGGAGCAGTTCTTC.

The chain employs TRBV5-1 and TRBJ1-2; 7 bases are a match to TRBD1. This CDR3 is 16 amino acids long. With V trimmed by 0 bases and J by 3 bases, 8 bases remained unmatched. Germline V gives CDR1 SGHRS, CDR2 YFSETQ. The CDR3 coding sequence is TGCGCCAGCAGCTTGGGACTCAACAGGGGACACTATGGCTACACCTTC. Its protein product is CASSLGLNRGHYGYTF.

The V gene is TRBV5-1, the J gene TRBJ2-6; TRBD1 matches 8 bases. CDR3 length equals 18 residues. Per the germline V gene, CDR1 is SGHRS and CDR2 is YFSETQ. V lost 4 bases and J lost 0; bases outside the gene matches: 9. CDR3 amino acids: CASSPRTGFLSGANVLTF. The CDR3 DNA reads TGCGCCAGCAGCCCCCGGACAGGGTTCCTCTCTGGGGCCAACGTCCTGACTTTC.

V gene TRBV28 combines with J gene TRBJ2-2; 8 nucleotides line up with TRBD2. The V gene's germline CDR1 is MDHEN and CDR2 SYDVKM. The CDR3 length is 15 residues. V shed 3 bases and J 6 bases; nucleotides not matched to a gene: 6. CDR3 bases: TGTGCCAGCAGTTTCAGCGGGGGTAGATCCGGGGAGCTGTTTTTT. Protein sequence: CASSFSGGRSGELFF.

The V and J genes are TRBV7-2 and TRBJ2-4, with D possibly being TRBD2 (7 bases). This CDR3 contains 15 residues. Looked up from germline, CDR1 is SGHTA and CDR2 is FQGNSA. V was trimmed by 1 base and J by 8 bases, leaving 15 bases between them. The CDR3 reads CASSLGLAKGDIQYF. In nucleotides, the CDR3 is TGTGCCAGCAGCTTAGGACTAGCCAAGGGGGACATTCAGTACTTC.

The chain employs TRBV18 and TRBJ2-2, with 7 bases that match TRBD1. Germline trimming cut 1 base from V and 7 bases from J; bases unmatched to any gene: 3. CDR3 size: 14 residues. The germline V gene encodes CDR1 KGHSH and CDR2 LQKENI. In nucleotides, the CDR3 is TGTGCCAGCTCACCACAGGGGGCGCACGGGGAGCTGTTTTTT. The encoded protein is CASSPQGAHGELFF.

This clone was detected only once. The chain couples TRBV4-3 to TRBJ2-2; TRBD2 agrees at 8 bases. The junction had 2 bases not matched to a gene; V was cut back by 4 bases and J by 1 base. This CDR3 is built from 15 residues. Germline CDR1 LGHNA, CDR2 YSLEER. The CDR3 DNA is TGCGCCAGCAGCCTAAGCGGGGGGAACACCGGGGAGCTGTTTTTT. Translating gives CASSLSGGNTGELFF.

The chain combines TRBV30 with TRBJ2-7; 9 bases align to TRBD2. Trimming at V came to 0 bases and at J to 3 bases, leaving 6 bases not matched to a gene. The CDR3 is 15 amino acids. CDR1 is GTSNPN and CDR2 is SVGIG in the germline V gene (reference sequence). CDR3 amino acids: CAWSVLRGGIYEQYF. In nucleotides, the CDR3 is TGTGCCTGGAGTGTATTGCGGGGGGGCATCTACGAGCAGTACTTC.

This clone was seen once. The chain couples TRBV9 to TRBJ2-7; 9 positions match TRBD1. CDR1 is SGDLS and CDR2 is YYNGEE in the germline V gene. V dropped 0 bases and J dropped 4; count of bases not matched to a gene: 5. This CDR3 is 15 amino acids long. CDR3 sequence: CASSVGEDRGYEQYF. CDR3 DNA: TGTGCCAGCAGCGTAGGTGAGGACAGGGGTTACGAGCAGTACTTC.

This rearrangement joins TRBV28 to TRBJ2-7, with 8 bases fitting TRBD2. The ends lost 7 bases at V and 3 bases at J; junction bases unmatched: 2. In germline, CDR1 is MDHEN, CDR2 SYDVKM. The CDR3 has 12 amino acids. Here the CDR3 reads CASTAGDYEQYF. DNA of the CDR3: TGTGCCAGCACAGCGGGAGACTACGAGCAGTACTTC.

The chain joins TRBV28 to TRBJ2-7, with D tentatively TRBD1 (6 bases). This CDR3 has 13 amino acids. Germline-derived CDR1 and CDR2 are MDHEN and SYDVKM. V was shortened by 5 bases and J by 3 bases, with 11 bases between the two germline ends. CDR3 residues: CASSGYRDYEQYF. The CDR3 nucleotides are TGTGCCAGCAGTGGATACAGGGACTACGAGCAGTACTTC.

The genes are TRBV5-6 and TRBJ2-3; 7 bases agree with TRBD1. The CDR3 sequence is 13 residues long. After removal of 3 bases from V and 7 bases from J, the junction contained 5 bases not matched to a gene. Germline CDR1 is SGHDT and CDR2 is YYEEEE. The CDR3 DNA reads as TGTGCCAGCAGCTATAAGGACAGGAATACGCAGTATTTT. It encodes CASSYKDRNTQYF.

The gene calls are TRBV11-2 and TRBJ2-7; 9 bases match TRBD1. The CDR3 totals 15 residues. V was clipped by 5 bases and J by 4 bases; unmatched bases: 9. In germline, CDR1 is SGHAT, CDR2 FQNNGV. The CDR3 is CASSGGQGGVYEQYF. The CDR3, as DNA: TGTGCCAGCAGCGGGGGACAGGGTGGGGTTTACGAGCAGTACTTC.

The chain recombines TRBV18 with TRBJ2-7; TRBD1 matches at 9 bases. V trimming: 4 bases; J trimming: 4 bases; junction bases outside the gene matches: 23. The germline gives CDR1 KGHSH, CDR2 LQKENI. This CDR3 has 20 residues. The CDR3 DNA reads TGTGCCAGCTCACGACTCCATTTCGCCACAGGGGGCCGCGGGGGTTACGAGCAGTACTTC. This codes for CASSRLHFATGGRGGYEQYF.